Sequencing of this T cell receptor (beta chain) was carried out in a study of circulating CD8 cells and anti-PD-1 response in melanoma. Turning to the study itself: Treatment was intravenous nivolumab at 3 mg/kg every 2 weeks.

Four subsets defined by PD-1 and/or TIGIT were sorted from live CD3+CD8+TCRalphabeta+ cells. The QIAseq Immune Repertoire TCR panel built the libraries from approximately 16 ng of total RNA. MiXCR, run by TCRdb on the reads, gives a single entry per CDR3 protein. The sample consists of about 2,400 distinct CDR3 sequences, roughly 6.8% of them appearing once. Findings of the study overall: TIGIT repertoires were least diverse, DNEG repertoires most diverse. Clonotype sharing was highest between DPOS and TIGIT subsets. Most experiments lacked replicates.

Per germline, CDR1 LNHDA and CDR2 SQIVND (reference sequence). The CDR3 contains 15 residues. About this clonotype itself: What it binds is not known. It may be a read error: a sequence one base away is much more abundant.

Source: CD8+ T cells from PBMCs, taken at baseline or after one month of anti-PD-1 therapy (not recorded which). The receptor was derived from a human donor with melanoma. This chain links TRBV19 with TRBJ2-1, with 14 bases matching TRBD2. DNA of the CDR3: TGTGCCAGTAGTACGGGACTAGCGGGGGCCAATAAGCAGTTCTTC. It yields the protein CASSTGLAGANKQFF.